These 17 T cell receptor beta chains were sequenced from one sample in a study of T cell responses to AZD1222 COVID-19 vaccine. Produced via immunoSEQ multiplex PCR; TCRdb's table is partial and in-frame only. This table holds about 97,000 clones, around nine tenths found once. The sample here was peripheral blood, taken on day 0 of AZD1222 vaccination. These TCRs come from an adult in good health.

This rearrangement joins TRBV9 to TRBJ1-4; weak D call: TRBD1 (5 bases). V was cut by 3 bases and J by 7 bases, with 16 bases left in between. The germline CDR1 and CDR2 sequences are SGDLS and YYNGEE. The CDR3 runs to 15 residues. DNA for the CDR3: TGTGCCAGCAGCGGTCCAGGGACGAGGGGTGAAAAACTGTTTTTT. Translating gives CASSGPGTRGEKLFF.

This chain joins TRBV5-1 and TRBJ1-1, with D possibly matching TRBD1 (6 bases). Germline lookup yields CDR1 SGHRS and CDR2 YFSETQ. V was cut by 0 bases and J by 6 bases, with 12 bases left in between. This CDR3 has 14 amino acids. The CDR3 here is CASSLEGGGAEAFF. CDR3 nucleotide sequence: TGCGCCAGCAGCTTGGAAGGGGGTGGCGCTGAAGCTTTCTTT.

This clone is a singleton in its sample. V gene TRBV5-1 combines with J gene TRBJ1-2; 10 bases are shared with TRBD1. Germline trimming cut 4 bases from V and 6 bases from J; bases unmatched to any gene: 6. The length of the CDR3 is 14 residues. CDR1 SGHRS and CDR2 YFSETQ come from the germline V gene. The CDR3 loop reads CASSLAGTGDGYTF. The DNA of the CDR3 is TGCGCCAGCAGCCTGGCGGGGACAGGGGATGGCTACACCTTC.

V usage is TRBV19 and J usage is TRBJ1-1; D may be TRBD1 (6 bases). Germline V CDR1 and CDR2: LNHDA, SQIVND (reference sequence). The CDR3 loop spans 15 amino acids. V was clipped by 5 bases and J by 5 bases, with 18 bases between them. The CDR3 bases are TGTGCCAGTAGTGTGGGACATATGGAGAAAACTGAAGCTTTCTTT. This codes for CASSVGHMEKTEAFF.

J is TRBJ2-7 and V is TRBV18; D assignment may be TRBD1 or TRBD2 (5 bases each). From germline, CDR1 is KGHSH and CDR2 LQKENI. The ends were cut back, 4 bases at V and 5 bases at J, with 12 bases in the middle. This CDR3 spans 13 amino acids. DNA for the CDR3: TGTGCCAGCTCACTCCAGTGGGACCACGAGCAGTACTTC. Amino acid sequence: CASSLQWDHEQYF. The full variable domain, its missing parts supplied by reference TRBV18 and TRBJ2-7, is NAGVMQNPRHLVRRRGQEARLRCSPMKGHSHVYWYRQLPEEGLKFMVYLQKENIIDESGMPKERFSAEFPKEGPSILRIQQVVRGDSAAYFCASSLQWDHEQYFGPGTRLTVT.

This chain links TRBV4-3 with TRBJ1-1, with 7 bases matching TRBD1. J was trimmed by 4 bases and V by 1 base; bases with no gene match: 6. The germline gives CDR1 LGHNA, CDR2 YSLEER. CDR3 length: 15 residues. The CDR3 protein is CASSQVATGPTEAFF. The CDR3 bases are TGCGCCAGCAGCCAAGTGGCGACAGGGCCCACTGAAGCTTTCTTT.

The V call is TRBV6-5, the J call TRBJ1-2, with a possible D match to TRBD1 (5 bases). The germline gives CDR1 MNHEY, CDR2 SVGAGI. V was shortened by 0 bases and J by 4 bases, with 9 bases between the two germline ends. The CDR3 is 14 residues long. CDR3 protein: CASSYSRQSYGYTF. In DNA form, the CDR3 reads TGTGCCAGCAGTTACTCGCGACAGAGCTATGGCTACACCTTC.

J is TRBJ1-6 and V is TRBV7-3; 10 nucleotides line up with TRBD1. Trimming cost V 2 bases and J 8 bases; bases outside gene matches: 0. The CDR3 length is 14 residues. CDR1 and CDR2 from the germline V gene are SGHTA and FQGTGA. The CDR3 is CASSLGTGDSPLHF. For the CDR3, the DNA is TGTGCCAGCAGCTTAGGGACAGGGGATTCACCCCTCCACTTT.

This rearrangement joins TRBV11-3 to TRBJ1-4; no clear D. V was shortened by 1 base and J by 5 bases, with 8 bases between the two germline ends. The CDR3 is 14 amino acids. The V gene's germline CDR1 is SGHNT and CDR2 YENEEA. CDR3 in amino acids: CASSLGFGNEKLFF. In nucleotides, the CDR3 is TGTGCCAGCAGCTTAGGATTTGGAAATGAAAAACTGTTTTTT.

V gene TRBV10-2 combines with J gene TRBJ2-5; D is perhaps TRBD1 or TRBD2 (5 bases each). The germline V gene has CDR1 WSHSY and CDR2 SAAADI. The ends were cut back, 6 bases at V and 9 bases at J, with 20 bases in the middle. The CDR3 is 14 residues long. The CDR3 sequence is CASRLSGTASAQYF. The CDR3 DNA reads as TGCGCCAGCAGACTATCGGGGACCGCGTCAGCCCAGTACTTC.

CDR3 loop: CASSLLLAVNTEAFF. CDR3 DNA sequence: TGTGCCAGTAGTCTATTGTTGGCAGTGAACACTGAAGCTTTCTTT. The rearrangement joins TRBV19 to TRBJ1-1; no reliable D call. Trimming removed 5 bases at V and 0 bases at J, with 13 bases between. This CDR3 is built from 15 residues. From germline, CDR1 is LNHDA and CDR2 SQIVND (reference sequence).

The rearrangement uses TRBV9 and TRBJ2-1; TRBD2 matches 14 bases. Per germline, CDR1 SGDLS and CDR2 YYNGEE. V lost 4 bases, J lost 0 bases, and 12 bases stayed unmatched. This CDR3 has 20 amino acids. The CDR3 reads CASSQGGLAGDRGSYNEQFF. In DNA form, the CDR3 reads TGTGCCAGCAGCCAAGGGGGACTAGCGGGGGACCGAGGCTCCTACAATGAGCAGTTCTTC.

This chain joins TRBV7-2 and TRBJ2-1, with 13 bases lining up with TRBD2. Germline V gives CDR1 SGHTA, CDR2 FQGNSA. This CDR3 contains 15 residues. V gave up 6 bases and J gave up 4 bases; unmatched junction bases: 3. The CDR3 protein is CASRRTSGGYNEQFF. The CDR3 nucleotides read TGTGCCAGCAGACGGACTAGCGGGGGATACAATGAGCAGTTCTTC.

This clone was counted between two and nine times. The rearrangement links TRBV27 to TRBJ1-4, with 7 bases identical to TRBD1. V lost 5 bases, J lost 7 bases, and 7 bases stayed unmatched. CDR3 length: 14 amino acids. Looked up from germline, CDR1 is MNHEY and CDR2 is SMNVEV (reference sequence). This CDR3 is CASSVTGSGEKLFF. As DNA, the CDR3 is TGTGCCAGCAGTGTGACAGGGTCCGGTGAAAAACTGTTTTTT.

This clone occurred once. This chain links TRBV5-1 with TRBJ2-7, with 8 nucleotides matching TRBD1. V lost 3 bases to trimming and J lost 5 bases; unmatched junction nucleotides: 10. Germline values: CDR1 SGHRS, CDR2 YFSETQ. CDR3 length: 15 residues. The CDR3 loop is CASSSTGVVNDEQYF. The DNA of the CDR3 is TGCGCCAGCAGCTCGACAGGGGTCGTGAACGACGAGCAGTACTTC. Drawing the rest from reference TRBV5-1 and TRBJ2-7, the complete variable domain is KAGVTQTPRYLIKTRGQQVTLSCSPISGHRSVSWYQQTPGQGLQFLFEYFSETQRNKGNFPGRFSGRQFSNSRSEMNVSTLELGDSALYLCASSSTGVVNDEQYFGPGTRLTVT.

The CDR3 spells CASTTGLSLETQYF. CDR3 coding DNA: TGTGCCAGCACCACTGGACTTTCCTTGGAGACCCAGTACTTC. The rearrangement joins TRBV6-5 to TRBJ2-5, with D maybe TRBD2 (5 bases). The CDR3 loop spans 14 amino acids. CDR1 is MNHEY, CDR2 SVGAGI, per germline. Trimming stripped 7 bases from V and 5 bases from J, with 17 bases between.

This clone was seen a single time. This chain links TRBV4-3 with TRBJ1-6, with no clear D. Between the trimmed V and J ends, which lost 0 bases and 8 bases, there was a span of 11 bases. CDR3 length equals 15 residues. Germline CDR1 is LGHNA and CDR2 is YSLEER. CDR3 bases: TGCGCCAGCAGCCAAGATAGTGCCCGGTATTCACCCCTCCACTTT. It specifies CASSQDSARYSPLHF.